Below, 21 T cell receptor beta chains from the same sample are listed, as sequenced in a study of CD8+ T cells in alopecia areata. RNA was isolated and reverse transcribed to cDNA, the sequencing template. Measured with immunoSEQ multiplex PCR; TCRdb has only the in-frame clones, and not every one. The data show about 150,000 clones, around two thirds seen once. Material: CD8+ T cells sorted from blood. Every receptor here comes from a human donor in good health.

The V and J genes are TRBV2 and TRBJ2-2; D is unresolved. The CDR3 runs to 15 residues. The V gene's germline CDR1 is SNHLY and CDR2 FYNNEI. The ends were cut back, 7 bases at V and 1 base at J, with 13 bases in the middle. CDR3 coding DNA: TGTGCCAGCACCCTCGGCGCCCTGAACACCGGGGAGCTGTTTTTT. This gives the protein CASTLGALNTGELFF.

The V call is TRBV29-1, the J call TRBJ2-3; TRBD2 agrees at 14 bases. V lost 4 bases, J lost 2 bases, and 5 bases stayed unmatched. This CDR3 contains 16 residues. Germline lookup yields CDR1 SQVTM and CDR2 ANQGSEA. The CDR3 sequence: CSVGLAGGLTTDTQYF. In DNA, the CDR3 is TGCAGCGTTGGACTAGCGGGAGGGTTGACCACAGATACGCAGTATTTT.

The CDR3 region is CASSLVPGVDTDTQYF. DNA of the CDR3: TGCGCCAGCAGCTTGGTTCCGGGGGTTGACACAGATACGCAGTATTTT. V is TRBV5-1 and J is TRBJ2-3, with a tentative D call TRBD2 (6 bases). Trimming took 0 bases from V and 2 from J, leaving 13 bases between them. The CDR3 has 16 amino acids. Germline V gene lookup returns CDR1 SGHRS and CDR2 YFSETQ.

The rearrangement joins TRBV15 to TRBJ2-2; the D is unclear. CDR1 is LNHNV, CDR2 YYDKDF, per germline (reference sequence). The ends were cut back, 1 base at V and 0 bases at J, with 6 bases in the middle. CDR3 length: 15 residues. This chain's CDR3 is CATSRVVSNTGELFF. The CDR3 DNA follows: TGTGCCACCAGCAGAGTTGTCTCGAACACCGGGGAGCTGTTTTTT. The variable domain in full, completed from reference TRBV15 and TRBJ2-2, reads DAMVIQNPRYQVTQFGKPVTLSCSQTLNHNVMYWYQQKSSQAPKLLFHYYDKDFNNEADTPDNFQSRRPNTSFCFLDIRSPGLGDTAMYLCATSRVVSNTGELFFGEGSRLTVL.

The CDR3 nucleotides are TGTGCCAGCAGTTACGCGCCCGACAGGGGAGACTACGAGCAGTACTTC. Translating gives CASSYAPDRGDYEQYF. This rearrangement joins TRBV6-6 to TRBJ2-7, with 8 bases aligning to TRBD1. Germline loops: CDR1 MNHNY, CDR2 SVGAGI (reference sequence). The CDR3 is made up of 16 amino acids. V lost 2 bases to trimming and J lost 3 bases; unmatched junction nucleotides: 9.

This clone occurred a few times. This rearrangement joins TRBV5-6 to TRBJ2-1; possibly TRBD2 for D (5 bases). V lost 7 bases and J 6 bases, leaving 11 bases between the germline ends. The CDR3 spans 12 residues. Germline V gene data show CDR1 as SGHDT and CDR2 as YYEEEE. The CDR3 region has the DNA TGTGCCAGCCTCCGGGGATTCAATGAGCAGTTCTTC. Residues: CASLRGFNEQFF.

This rearrangement joins TRBV7-9 to TRBJ1-1; D is undetermined. This CDR3 has 13 amino acids. The germline V gene encodes CDR1 SEHNR and CDR2 FQNEAQ (reference sequence). Trimming took off 5 bases at V and 8 bases at J, with 15 bases between the two ends. The CDR3: CASSPRAGNEAFF. In DNA, the CDR3 is TGTGCCAGCAGCCCGAGGGCGGGCAACGAAGCTTTCTTT.

CDR3 in amino acids: CASRGDKANYGYTF. CDR3 nucleotide sequence: TGTGCCAGCAGGGGGGACAAAGCTAACTATGGCTACACCTTC. V gene TRBV25-1 combines with J gene TRBJ1-2, with a tentative D call TRBD1 (6 bases). Germline V gives CDR1 MGHDK, CDR2 SYGVNS. There are 14 residues in the CDR3. Trimming removed 6 bases from V and 0 bases from J, with 11 bases in between.

A note on this clone: The junction shows a germline mismatch at one end, possibly a read error. V usage is TRBV29-1 and J usage is TRBJ2-3; D gene uncertain. The CDR3 has 11 residues. The germline V gene has CDR1 SQVTM and CDR2 ANQGSEA. CDR3 DNA sequence: TGCAGCGCCGGGTTCACAGATATGCAGTATTTT. This sequence encodes CSAGFTDMQYF.

This chain uses TRBV29-1 with TRBJ2-1, with a weak D call TRBD2 (5 bases). From germline, CDR1 is SQVTM and CDR2 ANQGSEA. V gave up 4 bases and J gave up 7 bases, with 11 bases separating them. CDR3 length equals 12 residues. CDR3 residues: CSVVGEENEQFF. The CDR3 DNA sequence: TGCAGCGTTGTCGGGGAAGAGAATGAGCAGTTCTTC.

The V call is TRBV29-1, the J call TRBJ2-1; 12 nucleotides align to TRBD1. After removal of 7 bases from V and 7 bases from J, the junction contained 5 bases not matched to a gene. Per germline, CDR1 SQVTM and CDR2 ANQGSEA. The CDR3 length is 13 residues. The CDR3 reads CSAGTGGLNEQFF. The CDR3 nucleotides are TGCAGCGCGGGGACAGGGGGCTTGAATGAGCAGTTCTTC.

The genes are TRBV27 and TRBJ2-1; D is undetermined. Germline-derived CDR1 and CDR2 are MNHEY and SMNVEV (reference sequence). V lost 2 bases and J lost 10, with 9 bases in between. The CDR3 spans 12 residues. The CDR3 region has the DNA TGTGCCAGCAGTTTAGGCCTCTCGGAGCAGTTCTTC. This gives the protein CASSLGLSEQFF.

The chain is built from TRBV30 and TRBJ2-1; 9 positions match TRBD1. The V segment lost 3 bases and the J segment 2 bases; nucleotides outside the gene matches: 5. Germline CDR1 GTSNPN, CDR2 SVGIG (reference sequence). The CDR3 has 15 amino acids. CDR3 in DNA: TGTGCCTGGAGAGCAGGGACAGGGACCTACAATGAGCAGTTCTTC. Translated, it gives CAWRAGTGTYNEQFF.

The chain is built from TRBV25-1 and TRBJ2-7; perhaps D is TRBD1 or TRBD2 (5 bases each). V lost 10 bases, J lost 7 bases, and 23 bases lay in between. CDR3 size: 14 residues. Germline V gene lookup returns CDR1 MGHDK and CDR2 SYGVNS. In nucleotides, the CDR3 is TGTGCCACCAAACCCAGGGACGTGTCTTGGGAGCAGTACTTC. This translates into CATKPRDVSWEQYF.

The chain links TRBV29-1 to TRBJ1-2, with D tentatively TRBD1 (6 bases). Trimming stripped 2 bases from V and 3 bases from J, with 16 bases between. This CDR3 comprises 15 residues. The germline gives CDR1 SQVTM, CDR2 ANQGSEA. DNA of the CDR3: TGCAGCGTTGAACAAGGTCAGGGGCGATACTATGGCTACACCTTC. Protein product: CSVEQGQGRYYGYTF.

V and J are TRBV9 and TRBJ2-3; 9 nucleotides line up with TRBD2. The CDR3 loop spans 15 amino acids. Germline V gives CDR1 SGDLS, CDR2 YYNGEE. Losses at the gene ends were 3 bases for V and 4 bases for J; bases not matched to a gene: 6. The DNA of the CDR3 is TGTGCCAGCAGCGCGAGCGGGAGGTTGTCAGATACGCAGTATTTT. Translation: CASSASGRLSDTQYF.

The chain carries TRBV27 and TRBJ2-3; D gene uncertain. Germline-derived CDR1 and CDR2 are MNHEY and SMNVEV (reference sequence). V lost 5 bases and J 6 bases, leaving 6 bases between the germline ends. The CDR3 runs 11 residues. The CDR3 is CASSQGDTQYF. DNA for the CDR3: TGTGCCAGCAGTCAAGGGGATACGCAGTATTTT.

The chain carries TRBV4-1 and TRBJ2-2; D may be TRBD1 (8 bases). Germline loops: CDR1 MGHRA, CDR2 YSYEKL. CDR3 length: 15 residues. Trimming removed 4 bases from V and 4 bases from J, with 13 bases in between. The CDR3 coding sequence is TGCGCCAGCAGCCGGACAGGGAGGGGCACCGGGGAGCTGTTTTTT. It specifies CASSRTGRGTGELFF.

The chain has TRBV6-5 and TRBJ2-7; a weak D match, TRBD2 (5 bases). Trimming shortened V by 0 bases and J by 4 bases, and 16 bases separated the two germline ends. This CDR3 has 16 amino acids. Germline assignment: CDR1 MNHEY and CDR2 SVGAGI. The CDR3 nucleotides read TGTGCCAGCAGTTACTCAATCCCTAGCAGCAGGTACGAGCAGTACTTC. Residues: CASSYSIPSSRYEQYF.

This clone came up once. The chain employs TRBV9 and TRBJ1-3; D uncertain. Germline-derived CDR1 and CDR2 are SGDLS and YYNGEE. The CDR3 consists of 12 residues. With 0 bases removed from V and 8 bases from J, the gap between germline ends came to 6 bases. CDR3 sequence reads: CASSVGSDTIYF. For the CDR3, the DNA is TGTGCCAGCAGCGTAGGTTCGGACACCATATATTTT.

The rearrangement links TRBV19 to TRBJ1-5, with a possible D match to TRBD1 (5 bases). The CDR3 spans 17 residues. Trimming pared 3 bases from V and 5 bases from J, leaving 20 bases between. In germline, CDR1 is LNHDA, CDR2 SQIVND (reference sequence). The CDR3 reads CASSILREVGSDQPQHF. As DNA, the CDR3 is TGTGCCAGTAGTATCCTCAGGGAAGTCGGCAGCGATCAGCCCCAGCATTTT.